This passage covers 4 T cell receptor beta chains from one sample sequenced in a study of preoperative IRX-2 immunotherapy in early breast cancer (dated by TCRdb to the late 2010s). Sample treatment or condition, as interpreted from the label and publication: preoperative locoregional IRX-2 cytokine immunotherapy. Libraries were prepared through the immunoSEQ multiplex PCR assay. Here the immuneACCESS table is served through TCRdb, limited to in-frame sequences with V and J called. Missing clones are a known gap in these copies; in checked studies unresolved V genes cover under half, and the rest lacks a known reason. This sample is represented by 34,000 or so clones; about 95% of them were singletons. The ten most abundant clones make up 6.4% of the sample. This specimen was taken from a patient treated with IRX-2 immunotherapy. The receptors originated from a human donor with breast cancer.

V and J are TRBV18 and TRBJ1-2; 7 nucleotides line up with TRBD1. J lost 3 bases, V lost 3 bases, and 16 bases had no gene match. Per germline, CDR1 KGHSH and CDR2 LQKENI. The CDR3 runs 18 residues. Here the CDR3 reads CASSPFRDRASNHYGYTF. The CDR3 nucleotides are TGTGCCAGCTCACCCTTCCGAGACAGGGCGTCAAACCACTATGGCTACACCTTC.

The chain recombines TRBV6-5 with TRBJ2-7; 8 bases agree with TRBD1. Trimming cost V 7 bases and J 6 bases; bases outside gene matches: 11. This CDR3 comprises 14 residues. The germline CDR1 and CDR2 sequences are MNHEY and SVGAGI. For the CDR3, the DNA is TGTGCCAGCATGCTACAGGGGGGATTCTCCGAGCAGTACTTC. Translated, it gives CASMLQGGFSEQYF.

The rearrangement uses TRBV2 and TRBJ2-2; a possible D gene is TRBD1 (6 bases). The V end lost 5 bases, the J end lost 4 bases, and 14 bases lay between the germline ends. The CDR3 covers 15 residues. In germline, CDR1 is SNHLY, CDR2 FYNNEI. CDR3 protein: CASSLNRVGTGELFF. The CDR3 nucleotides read TGTGCCAGCAGTCTTAACAGGGTGGGCACCGGGGAGCTGTTTTTT.

In nucleotides, the CDR3 is TGTGCCAGCAGCCCAGCCTCGGGCCCCAGAATACGGACCCAGTACTTC. Encoded protein: CASSPASGPRIRTQYF. This chain uses TRBV11-2 with TRBJ2-5; no firm D call. This CDR3 has 16 residues. Germline V gene data show CDR1 as SGHAT and CDR2 as FQNNGV. Trimming stripped 5 bases from V and 7 bases from J, with 23 bases between.